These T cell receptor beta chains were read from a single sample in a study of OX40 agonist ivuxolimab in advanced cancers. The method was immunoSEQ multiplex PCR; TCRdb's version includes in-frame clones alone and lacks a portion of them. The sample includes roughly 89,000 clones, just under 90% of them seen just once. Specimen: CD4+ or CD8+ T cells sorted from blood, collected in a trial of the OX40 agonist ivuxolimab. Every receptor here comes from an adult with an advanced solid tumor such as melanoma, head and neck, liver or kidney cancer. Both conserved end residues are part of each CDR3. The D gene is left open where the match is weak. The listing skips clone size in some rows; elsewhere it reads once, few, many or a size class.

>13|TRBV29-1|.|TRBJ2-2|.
CSVGQANTGELFF
TGCAGCGTGGGCCAGGCGAACACCGGGGAGCTGTTTTTT
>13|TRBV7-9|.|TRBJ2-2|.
CASSLAEAGELFF
TGTGCCAGCAGCTTGGCGGAGGCCGGGGAGCTGTTTTTT
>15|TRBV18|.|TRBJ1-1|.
CASFGVARANTEAFF
TGTGCCAGCTTTGGAGTGGCCAGGGCAAACACTGAAGCTTTCTTT
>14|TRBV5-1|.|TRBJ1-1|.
CASSPVGGNTEAFF
TGCGCCAGCAGCCCCGTCGGCGGGAACACTGAAGCTTTCTTT
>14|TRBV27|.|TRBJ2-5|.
CASSLKGERETQYF
TGTGCCAGCAGTTTAAAAGGGGAGCGGGAGACCCAGTACTTC
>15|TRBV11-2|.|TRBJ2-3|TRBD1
CASSLEGQGTDTQYF
TGTGCCAGCAGCTTAGAGGGACAGGGAACTGATACGCAGTATTTT
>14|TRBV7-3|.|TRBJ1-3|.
CASSAFIGSDTIYF
TGTGCCAGCAGCGCCTTTATAGGGTCGGACACCATATATTTT
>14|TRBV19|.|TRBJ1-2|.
CASSAWGPGRGYTF
TGTGCCAGTAGTGCATGGGGGCCCGGGCGTGGCTACACCTTC
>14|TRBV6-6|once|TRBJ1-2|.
CASSYSGDNYGYTF
TGTGCCAGCAGTTACTCCGGGGACAACTATGGCTACACCTTC
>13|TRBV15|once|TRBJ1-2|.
CATSRDRNYGYTF
TGTGCCACCAGCAGGGACAGAAACTATGGCTACACCTTC
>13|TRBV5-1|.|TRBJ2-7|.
CASARTYSYEQYF
TGCGCCAGCGCAAGGACATACTCCTACGAGCAGTACTTC
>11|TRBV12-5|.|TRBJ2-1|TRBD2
CARGEGNEQFF
TGTGCCCGGGGGGAGGGCAATGAGCAGTTCTTC
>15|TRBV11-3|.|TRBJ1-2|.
CASSFGAATNYGYTF
TGTGCCAGCAGCTTCGGGGCAGCAACCAACTATGGCTACACCTTC
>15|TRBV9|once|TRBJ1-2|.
CASSILGTAPYGYTF
TGTGCCAGCAGCATTCTAGGGACGGCCCCCTATGGCTACACCTTC
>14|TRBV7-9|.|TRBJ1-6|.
CASSLAPGTSPLHF
TGTGCCAGCAGCTTAGCCCCAGGGACTTCACCCCTCCACTTT
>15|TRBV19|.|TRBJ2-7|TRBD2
CATKNTGLGPYEQYF
TGTGCCACCAAAAACACGGGACTAGGTCCCTACGAGCAGTACTTC
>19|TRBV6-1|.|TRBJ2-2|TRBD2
CASSEIAGGHRVTTGELFF
TGTGCCAGCAGTGAAATAGCGGGAGGCCACCGGGTTACCACCGGGGAGCTGTTTTTT
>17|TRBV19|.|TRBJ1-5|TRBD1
CASSTHSRDSKNQPQHF
TGTGCCAGTAGTACCCATAGCCGGGACAGTAAAAATCAGCCCCAGCATTTT
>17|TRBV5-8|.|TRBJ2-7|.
CASSPQKPGLSSYEQYF
TGTGCCAGCAGCCCTCAAAAACCGGGACTTAGCTCCTACGAGCAGTACTTC
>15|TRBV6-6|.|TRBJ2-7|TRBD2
CASSYGSGEGYEQYF
TGTGCCAGCAGTTACGGTAGCGGGGAAGGGTACGAGCAGTACTTC
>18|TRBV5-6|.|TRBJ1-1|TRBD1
CASSFSGQGASMNTEAFF
TGTGCCAGCAGCTTCTCCGGACAGGGGGCGTCCATGAACACTGAAGCTTTCTTT
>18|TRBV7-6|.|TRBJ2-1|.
CASSRSSVAGSSYNEQFF
TGTGCCAGCAGCCGTTCCTCCGTTGCAGGGAGCTCCTACAATGAGCAGTTCTTC
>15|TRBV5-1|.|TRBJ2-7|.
CASSLGGGGSYEQYF
TGCGCCAGCAGCTTGGGCGGGGGCGGATCCTACGAGCAGTACTTC
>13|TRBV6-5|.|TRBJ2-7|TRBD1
CASRRQGLGEQYF
TGTGCCAGCAGACGACAGGGCTTAGGCGAGCAGTACTTC
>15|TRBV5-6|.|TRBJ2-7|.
CASGFYGAPSYEQYF
TGTGCCAGCGGATTCTACGGAGCCCCCTCCTACGAGCAGTACTTC
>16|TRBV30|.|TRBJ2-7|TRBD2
CDKVGLAGTTTYEQYF
TGTGACAAAGTGGGGCTAGCGGGAACGACAACCTACGAGCAGTACTTC
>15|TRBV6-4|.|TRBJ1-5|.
CASSESQGSNQPQHF
TGTGCCAGCAGTGAAAGCCAGGGTAGCAATCAGCCCCAGCATTTT
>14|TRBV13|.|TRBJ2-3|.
CASSRPEITDTQYF
TGTGCCAGCAGCCGCCCGGAGATCACAGATACGCAGTATTTT
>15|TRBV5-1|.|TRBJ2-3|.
CASSLQHWGTDTQYF
TGCGCCAGCAGCTTGCAACACTGGGGCACAGATACGCAGTATTTT
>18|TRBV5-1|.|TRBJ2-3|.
CASSLAPLGRDSTDTQYF
TGCGCCAGCAGCTTGGCCCCACTTGGCCGGGACAGCACAGATACGCAGTATTTT
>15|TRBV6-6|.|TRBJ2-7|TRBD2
CASSYSGLPAYEQYF
TGTGCCAGCAGTTACTCGGGACTACCCGCCTACGAGCAGTACTTC
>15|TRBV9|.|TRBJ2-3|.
CASSVRSGGTDTQYF
TGTGCCAGCAGCGTCCGCTCAGGGGGCACAGATACGCAGTATTTT
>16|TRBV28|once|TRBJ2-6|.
CASSLFGVSGANVLTF
TGTGCCAGCAGTTTATTTGGGGTCTCTGGGGCCAACGTCCTGACTTTC